Listed below are T cell receptor beta chains from one sample, sequenced in a study of pediatric ulcerative colitis. Here immunoSEQ multiplex PCR was the method, and the copy in TCRdb shows in-frame clones only, minus some. This sample carries fewer than 40,000 clones, less than 90% of them seen once, and the ten largest clones take approximately 25%. Material: blood. The receptors were sampled from a girl under 18 with moderate ulcerative colitis. Both conserved end residues are part of each CDR3. Each record gives: V gene, D gene, clone size, J gene, CDR3 protein, CDR3 DNA. The D gene is left open where the match is weak. The size entry is marked missing in some rows and otherwise reads once, few, many or a size class.

>TRBV9|TRBD1|-|TRBJ2-5
CASSPTGGSETQYF
TGTGCCAGCAGCCCCACAGGGGGTTCGGAGACCCAGTACTTC
>TRBV6-5|TRBD1|few|TRBJ1-5
CASSYGTVNQPQHF
TGTGCCAGCAGTTACGGGACAGTGAATCAGCCCCAGCATTTT
>TRBV7-9|TRBD1|-|TRBJ1-2
CASSSGLLRTGGYGYTF
TGTGCCAGCAGTTCCGGCCTTCTTAGGACAGGGGGGTATGGCTACACCTTC
>TRBV6-5|TRBD2|-|TRBJ2-5
CASSRSTSGGQTQYF
TGTGCCAGCAGTCGTAGTACTAGCGGGGGACAGACCCAGTACTTC
>TRBV2|TRBD1|-|TRBJ1-5
CASSVGQGDQPQHF
TGTGCCAGCAGTGTCGGACAGGGAGATCAGCCCCAGCATTTT
>TRBV7-2|-|-|TRBJ1-1
CASSLAIHTEAFF
TGTGCCAGCAGCTTAGCGATTCACACTGAAGCTTTCTTT
>TRBV21-1|-|once|TRBJ2-1
CASSKGPRSSYNEQFF
TGTGCCAGCAGCAAAGGACCCCGGAGCTCCTACAATGAGCAGTTCTTC
>TRBV14|-|-|TRBJ1-5
CASSERHTNQPQHF
TGTGCCAGCAGCGAGCGGCACACCAATCAGCCCCAGCATTTT
>TRBV28|-|-|TRBJ2-1
CASRRGFQYEQFF
TGTGCCAGCAGGCGGGGCTTCCAATATGAGCAGTTCTTC
>TRBV14|-|-|TRBJ2-7
CASSLLSSSYEQYF
TGTGCCAGCAGCCTACTTTCCAGCTCCTACGAGCAGTACTTC
>TRBV7-9|-|-|TRBJ2-1
CASSLTWAGSDNEQFF
TGTGCCAGCAGCTTAACTTGGGCAGGTAGTGACAATGAGCAGTTCTTC
>TRBV4-1|-|-|TRBJ2-7
CASSQDPGEYEQYF
TGCGCCAGCAGCCAAGACCCGGGGGAATACGAGCAGTACTTC
>TRBV30|-|once|TRBJ1-5
CAWRVKQGGQPQHF
TGTGCCTGGAGAGTGAAACAGGGTGGTCAGCCCCAGCATTTT
>TRBV4-1|-|-|TRBJ2-7
CASSRVGGYEQYF
TGCGCCAGCAGCCGGGTAGGAGGCTACGAGCAGTACTTC
>TRBV27|TRBD1|-|TRBJ2-1
CASSHRDSSYNEQFF
TGTGCCAGCAGTCACCGGGACAGCTCCTACAATGAGCAGTTCTTC
>TRBV6-1|-|-|TRBJ1-2
CASKKQGPYGYTF
TGTGCCAGCAAGAAACAGGGACCCTATGGCTACACCTTC
>TRBV27|-|few|TRBJ1-1
CASSLAGNTEAFF
TGTGCCAGCAGTTTAGCAGGGAACACTGAAGCTTTCTTT
>TRBV29-1|TRBD1|-|TRBJ1-1
CSVETGAEAFF
TGCAGCGTTGAGACAGGGGCTGAAGCTTTCTTT
>TRBV9|TRBD2|-|TRBJ2-1
CASSAKSGASYNEQFF
TGTGCCAGCAGCGCAAAGAGCGGGGCTTCCTACAATGAGCAGTTCTTC
>TRBV19|-|-|TRBJ1-4
CASSIGEKLFF
TGTGCCAGTAGTATCGGGGAAAAACTGTTTTTT
>TRBV5-1|-|-|TRBJ2-2
CASTTTGHHTGELFF
TGCGCCAGCACCACGACCGGACATCACACCGGGGAGCTGTTTTTT
>TRBV5-4|TRBD1|-|TRBJ2-5
CASSSDRYQETQYF
TGTGCCAGCAGCTCGGACAGGTACCAAGAGACCCAGTACTTC
>TRBV6-5|-|-|TRBJ2-4
CASSYGEGAKNIQYF
TGTGCCAGCAGTTACGGTGAGGGGGCCAAAAACATTCAGTACTTC
>TRBV2|-|-|TRBJ2-7
CASTPSYEQYF
TGTGCCAGCACCCCATCCTACGAGCAGTACTTC
>TRBV29-1|-|-|TRBJ2-1
CSVEGQGLYNEQFF
TGCAGCGTTGAAGGACAGGGACTGTACAATGAGCAGTTCTTC
>TRBV10-3|-|-|TRBJ2-6
CAISESSGANVLTF
TGTGCCATCAGTGAGTCGAGCGGGGCCAACGTCCTGACTTTC
>TRBV4-2|-|-|TRBJ1-3
CASSQGEGSFTGNTIYF
TGTGCCAGCAGCCAAGGTGAAGGCAGCTTTACTGGAAACACCATATATTTT
>TRBV4-1|-|once|TRBJ1-2
CASSQGIDNYGYTF
TGCGCCAGCAGCCAAGGTATCGACAACTATGGCTACACCTTC
>TRBV9|-|-|TRBJ2-5
CASSPFRGQETQYF
TGTGCCAGCAGCCCGTTTAGGGGACAAGAGACCCAGTACTTC
>TRBV15|TRBD1|-|TRBJ2-7
CATSRDWATGASEQYF
TGTGCCACCAGCAGAGATTGGGCGACAGGGGCTAGCGAGCAGTACTTC
>TRBV4-1|-|-|TRBJ1-1
CASSQAGGGEVTEAFF
TGCGCCAGCAGCCAAGCCGGAGGAGGGGAGGTAACTGAAGCTTTCTTT
>TRBV6-1|TRBD1|-|TRBJ1-1
CASNAGQALNTEAFF
TGTGCCAGCAATGCGGGACAGGCTTTGAACACTGAAGCTTTCTTT
>TRBV5-5|TRBD1|-|TRBJ1-5
CASSWTGPAATGLRGQPQHF
TGTGCCAGCAGCTGGACAGGCCCGGCCGCCACCGGGCTGCGGGGTCAGCCCCAGCATTTT
>TRBV30|-|-|TRBJ2-3
CAWWTKGTQYF
TGTGCCTGGTGGACTAAGGGTACGCAGTATTTT
>TRBV13|-|few|TRBJ1-2
CASSLTRSQGREGYTF
TGTGCCAGCAGCTTAACACGGTCCCAGGGCCGAGAAGGCTACACCTTC
>TRBV28|-|-|TRBJ2-7
CASTPRSRPADEQYF
TGTGCCAGCACCCCAAGGTCGCGACCAGCAGACGAGCAGTACTTC
>TRBV4-1|-|-|TRBJ2-7
CASSQGPGISEQYF
TGCGCCAGCAGCCAAGGTCCGGGCATTTCGGAGCAGTACTTC
>TRBV7-9|-|-|TRBJ1-1
CASSPTELNTEAFF
TGTGCCAGCAGCCCGACAGAGCTGAACACTGAAGCTTTCTTT
>TRBV7-2|-|once|TRBJ2-7
CASSLDRIRFYEQYF
TGTGCCAGCAGCTTAGATCGGATCAGATTCTACGAGCAGTACTTC
>TRBV5-8|TRBD2|few|TRBJ2-1
CASSLGLAGAGFF
TGTGCCAGCAGCTTGGGACTAGCGGGGGCTGGGTTCTTC
>TRBV4-1|-|-|TRBJ2-3
CASSQDRGYSPDTQYF
TGCGCCAGCAGCCAAGATCGGGGCTACTCACCAGATACGCAGTATTTT
>TRBV28|-|once|TRBJ1-1
CASSPPGLEAFF
TGTGCCAGCAGCCCGCCCGGGCTTGAAGCTTTCTTT
>TRBV5-1|TRBD1|-|TRBJ1-6
CASSLEGAQNSPLHF
TGCGCCAGCAGCCTGGAGGGGGCGCAGAATTCACCCCTCCACTTT
>TRBV6-1|-|-|TRBJ1-1
CASRLERVATEAFF
TGTGCCAGCAGATTGGAGAGGGTAGCGACTGAAGCTTTCTTT
>TRBV10-1|TRBD2|-|TRBJ2-3
CASSLAGVVDTQYF
TGCGCCAGCAGTCTAGCGGGAGTTGTAGATACGCAGTATTTT
>TRBV4-2|-|-|TRBJ2-2
CASSQDSIGRWATGELFF
TGTGCCAGCAGCCAAGATAGTATCGGACGATGGGCGACCGGGGAGCTGTTTTTT
>TRBV15|TRBD2|-|TRBJ2-5
CATSRRLAEETQYF
TGTGCCACCAGCAGACGACTAGCGGAAGAGACCCAGTACTTC
>TRBV15|-|-|TRBJ2-7
CATSSAPGNEQYF
TGTGCCACCAGCAGTGCTCCCGGGAACGAGCAGTACTTC
>TRBV30|TRBD1|-|TRBJ2-7
CAWTRGLGAEQYF
TGTGCCTGGACCAGGGGGCTCGGGGCCGAGCAGTACTTC
>TRBV9|TRBD2|once|TRBJ2-1
CASSPGSGRALNEQFF
TGTGCCAGCAGCCCAGGGAGCGGGAGGGCCCTCAATGAGCAGTTCTTC
>TRBV6-5|-|-|TRBJ2-7
CASTTLAAHEQYF
TGTGCCAGCACCACACTAGCAGCCCACGAGCAGTACTTC
>TRBV2|-|-|TRBJ2-7
CASSVGIGYEQYF
TGTGCCAGCAGTGTGGGAATTGGGTACGAGCAGTACTTC
>TRBV9|TRBD1|-|TRBJ2-7
CASSVRGGELYEQYF
TGTGCCAGCAGCGTTAGAGGGGGCGAATTATACGAGCAGTACTTC
>TRBV6-6|-|once|TRBJ1-1
CASSSSSGSGTEAFF
TGTGCCAGCAGTTCGTCTTCAGGGTCCGGAACTGAAGCTTTCTTT
>TRBV30|TRBD1|-|TRBJ2-7
CAGGTGSGYYEQYF
TGTGCTGGTGGGACAGGGTCCGGTTACTACGAGCAGTACTTC
>TRBV29-1|-|large|TRBJ1-1
CSVVGDSTNTEAFF
TGCAGCGTTGTGGGAGATAGTACCAACACTGAAGCTTTCTTT
>TRBV29-1|-|-|TRBJ1-1
CSVLRGLSNTEAFF
TGCAGCGTCCTCAGGGGACTTTCGAACACTGAAGCTTTCTTT
>TRBV5-1|TRBD1|-|TRBJ2-7
CASSWTGGLSSYEQYF
TGCGCCAGCAGCTGGACAGGGGGCCTAAGCTCCTACGAGCAGTACTTC
>TRBV5-1|TRBD1|-|TRBJ1-1
CASSSGQGNTEAFF
TGCGCCAGCAGCTCAGGACAGGGTAACACTGAAGCTTTCTTT